Presented here are 6 T cell receptor beta chains from one specimen sequenced in a study of beta chain features in type 1 diabetes. Findings and limits, study-wide: For Type 1 diabetes patients, all four CD4+ subsets carried TCRB CDR3s that were moderately but significantly shorter.

The antigens of these receptors remain unknown. Expressed TCRB transcripts got sequenced, as all isolated RNA was reverse transcribed. Measured with immunoSEQ multiplex PCR; TCRdb has only the in-frame clones, and not every one. This table has roughly 300,000 clones, roughly 9% appearing once. Specimen: central memory CD4+ T cells from blood. The receptors stem from a man under 40 with type 1 diabetes.

This chain connects TRBV4-1 to TRBJ1-2; TRBD1 is a possible D gene (6 bases). The ends were cut back, 0 bases at V and 2 bases at J, with 13 bases in the middle. Germline loops: CDR1 MGHRA, CDR2 YSYEKL. This CDR3 contains 16 residues. CDR3 sequence (DNA): TGCGCCAGCAGCCAAGATGTGACAGGCCTCAACTATGGCTACACCTTC. Its protein is CASSQDVTGLNYGYTF.

This clone turned up a few times. The V call is TRBV4-1, the J call TRBJ2-3; D may be TRBD1 (6 bases). Germline CDR1 reads MGHRA; CDR2 reads YSYEKL. V lost 0 bases and J lost 6, with 13 bases in between. This CDR3 is 15 amino acids long. The DNA of the CDR3 is TGCGCCAGCAGCCAAGATAGGGACATCCTCGATACGCAGTATTTT. This encodes CASSQDRDILDTQYF.

There are a few counts of this clone. The identical CDR3 is also encoded by other nucleotide sequences in the sample. The V and J genes are TRBV7-2 and TRBJ1-6; 8 bases agree with TRBD1. This CDR3 has 15 amino acids. Germline V lookup: CDR1 SGHTA, CDR2 FQGNSA. Trimming took 1 base from V and 9 from J; bases not matched to a gene: 5. The CDR3 DNA sequence: TGTGCCAGCAGCTTAGGAACAGGGGGAGGTTCACCCCTCCACTTT. It yields the protein CASSLGTGGGSPLHF.

This clone occurred once. J is TRBJ2-6 and V is TRBV7-2, with D perhaps matching TRBD1 or TRBD2 (5 bases each). Trimming pared 5 bases from V and 4 bases from J, leaving 12 bases between. The CDR3 length is 15 residues. Germline lookup yields CDR1 SGHTA and CDR2 FQGNSA. The CDR3 sequence is CASSPSGTGANVLTF. DNA of the CDR3: TGTGCCAGCAGCCCCTCAGGGACCGGGGCCAACGTCCTGACTTTC.

As concerns this clone: Other DNA sequences from this sample encode an identical CDR3 as well. The chain uses TRBV9 and TRBJ1-6; 8 positions match TRBD1. The germline V gene has CDR1 SGDLS and CDR2 YYNGEE. CDR3 size: 14 residues. Losses at the gene ends were 4 bases for V and 7 bases for J; bases not matched to a gene: 4. The CDR3 sequence is CASSTGQGNSPLHF. The CDR3 DNA follows: TGTGCCAGCAGCACTGGACAGGGAAATTCACCCCTCCACTTT.

The chain couples TRBV18 to TRBJ2-7; no reliable D call. Looked up from germline, CDR1 is KGHSH and CDR2 is LQKENI. Trimming removed 4 bases at V and 0 bases at J, with 7 bases between. This CDR3 spans 13 amino acids. Written as DNA, the CDR3 is TGTGCCAGCTCACTTCTTAGCTCCTACGAGCAGTACTTC. Its protein product is CASSLLSSYEQYF.